This paragraph covers one T cell receptor beta chain sequence. For unsorted PBMC, around 280 ng DNA per replicate equaled tens of thousands of T cell genomes. It was on ten immunoSEQ deep assay plates that unsorted PBMC DNA was sequenced. Original handling: Filtering differed since immunoSEQ provided only junctions, with no quality scores. Here immunoSEQ multiplex PCR was the method, and the copy in TCRdb shows in-frame clones only, minus some. D and trimming were read from the DNA, whereas the V and J calls and clone size are those reported in that table. The sample lists about 510,000 clones; about four fifths were seen once. This entry belongs to a study of shared clonotypes between healthy human individuals. Within Nashville, Tennessee resided all donors, each a Caucasian adult. Specimen: PBMCs. This clonotype was obtained from a woman aged 40 to 50 in good health. Some clones in this sample may be carry-over from other donors' samples.

CDR3 residues: CASSQTSRETQYF. The CDR3 nucleotides are TGCGCCAGCAGCCAGACTTCGCGGGAGACCCAGTACTTC. The chain joins TRBV4-1 to TRBJ2-5; D unclear. The ends were cut back, 3 bases at V and 5 bases at J, with 10 bases in the middle. From germline, CDR1 is MGHRA and CDR2 YSYEKL. The CDR3 is 13 residues long.